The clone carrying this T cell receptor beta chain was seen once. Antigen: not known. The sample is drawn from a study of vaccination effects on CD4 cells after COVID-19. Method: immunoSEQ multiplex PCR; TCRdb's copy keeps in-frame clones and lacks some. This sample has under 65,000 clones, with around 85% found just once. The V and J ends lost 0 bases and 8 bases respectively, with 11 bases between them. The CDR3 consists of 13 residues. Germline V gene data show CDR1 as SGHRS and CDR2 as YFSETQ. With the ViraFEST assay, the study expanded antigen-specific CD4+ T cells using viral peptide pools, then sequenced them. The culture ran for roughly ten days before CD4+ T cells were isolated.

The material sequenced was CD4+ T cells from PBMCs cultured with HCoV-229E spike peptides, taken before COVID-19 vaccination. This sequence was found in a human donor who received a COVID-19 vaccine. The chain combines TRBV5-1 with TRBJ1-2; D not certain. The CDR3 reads CASSLANQDGYTF. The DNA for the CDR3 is TGCGCCAGCAGCTTGGCCAACCAGGACGGCTACACCTTC.